There are many counts of the clone carrying this T cell receptor (beta chain). TCRdb recomputed calls from the reads with MiXCR, one row per CDR3 protein. This sample has under 600,000 distinct CDR3 sequences; approximately 15% occur once, and the top ten carry 20% to 30%. The CDR3 has 17 residues. The junction had 7 bases not matched to a gene; V was cut back by 2 bases and J by 2 bases. Germline loops: CDR1 LNHDA, CDR2 SQIVND (reference sequence). This sample stems from a study of T cell repertoires in cytomegalovirus infection. For the study at large: A matching HLA type, together with CMV infection, was signaled by public TCR beta signatures.

What was sequenced was CD8+ T cells from PBMCs. The sequence derives from a human donor in good health (CMV status not recorded). Some clones in this sample may be carry-over from other donors' samples. V is TRBV19 and J is TRBJ2-1, with TRBD2 matching over 9 bases. The CDR3 reads CASSIIAGEPTYNEQFF. The CDR3 nucleotides read TGTGCCAGTAGTATAATAGCGGGGGAGCCCACCTACAATGAGCAGTTCTTC.